The clone carrying this TCR beta chain was seen only a few times. TRB rearrangements spanning V, D and J were amplified using mixed TRB-A/B primers. One entry per CDR3 protein, called by TCRdb with MiXCR from the multiplex PCR reads. The sample consists of some 1,800 distinct CDR3 sequences, about 32% of them appearing once. This record belongs to a study of T cell repertoires in aging, cancer and after chemotherapy. Study details: Glioblastoma patients receiving temozolomide-based therapy gave paired samples before and after chemotherapy.

CDR3 length equals 15 residues. With V trimmed by 5 bases and J by 6 bases, 14 bases remained unmatched. Germline CDR1 and CDR2: SGHDT and YYEEEE. Amplification of TCR beta used genomic DNA extracted from peripheral blood. The chain joins TRBV5-6 to TRBJ2-7; TRBD1 matches at 7 bases. The sample was blood. This receptor was obtained from a human donor with a solid tumor. CDR3 loop: CASRRRQGGFGEQYF. For the CDR3, the DNA is TGTGCCAGCAGGCGGCGACAGGGTGGTTTCGGCGAGCAGTACTTC.